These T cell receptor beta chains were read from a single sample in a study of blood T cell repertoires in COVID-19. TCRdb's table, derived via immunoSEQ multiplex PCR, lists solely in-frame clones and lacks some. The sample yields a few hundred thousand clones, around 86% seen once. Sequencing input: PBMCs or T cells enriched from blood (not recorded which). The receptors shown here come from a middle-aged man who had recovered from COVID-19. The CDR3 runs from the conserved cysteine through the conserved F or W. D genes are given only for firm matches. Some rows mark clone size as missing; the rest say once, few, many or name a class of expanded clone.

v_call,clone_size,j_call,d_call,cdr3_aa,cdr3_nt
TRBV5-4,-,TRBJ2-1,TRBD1,CASSLGQGVSYEQFF,TGTGCCAGCAGCTTGGGACAGGGGGTTTCTTATGAGCAGTTCTTC
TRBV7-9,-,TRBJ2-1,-,CASSLEGAYNEQFF,TGTGCCAGCAGCTTAGAGGGGGCCTACAATGAGCAGTTCTTC
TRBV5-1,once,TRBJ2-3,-,CASSLALRTDTQYF,TGCGCCAGCAGCTTGGCCCTAAGAACAGATACGCAGTATTTT
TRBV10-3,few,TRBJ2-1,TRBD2,CASTSRGPSGSVNEQFF,TGTGCCTCAACCAGTCGAGGGCCTAGCGGGAGCGTAAATGAGCAGTTCTTC
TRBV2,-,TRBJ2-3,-,CASTFRLAHTQYF,TGTGCCAGCACCTTCCGGCTAGCCCATACGCAGTATTTT
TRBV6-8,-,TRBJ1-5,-,CASSPLGRDSNQPQHF,TGTGCCAGCAGTCCCCTGGGGAGGGATAGCAATCAGCCCCAGCATTTT
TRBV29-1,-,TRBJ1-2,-,CSVPQGTGYTF,TGCAGCGTACCACAGGGTACCGGCTACACCTTC
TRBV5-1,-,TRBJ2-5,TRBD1,CASSPPRQGVETQYF,TGCGCCAGCAGCCCCCCCCGACAGGGTGTAGAGACCCAGTACTTC
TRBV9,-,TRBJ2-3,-,CASSVDLNSLPGQYF,TGTGCCAGCAGCGTGGATCTTAACAGCCTTCCAGGGCAGTATTTT
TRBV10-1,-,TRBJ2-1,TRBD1,CASVERGTGGAKWAREQFF,TGCGCCAGTGTTGAACGGGGGACAGGGGGCGCGAAGTGGGCCCGTGAGCAGTTCTTC
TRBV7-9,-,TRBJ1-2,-,CASSPDIGYGYTF,TGTGCCAGCAGCCCGGACATAGGGTATGGCTACACCTTC
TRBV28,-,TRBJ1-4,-,CASNQEREKLFF,TGTGCCAGCAATCAGGAACGGGAAAAACTGTTTTTT
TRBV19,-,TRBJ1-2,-,CASSIVKEGYTF,TGTGCCAGTAGTATAGTGAAGGAGGGCTACACCTTC
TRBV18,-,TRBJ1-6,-,CASSPSPTGSSSPLHF,TGTGCCAGCTCACCCTCCCCGACAGGTTCCTCATCACCCCTCCACTTT
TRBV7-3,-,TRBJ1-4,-,CASSSTTGPNEKLFF,TGTGCCAGCAGCTCGACGACAGGACCTAATGAAAAACTGTTTTTT
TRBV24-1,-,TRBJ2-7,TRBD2,CATSATGTSGNYEQYF,TGTGCCACCAGTGCCACAGGGACTAGCGGGAACTACGAGCAGTACTTC
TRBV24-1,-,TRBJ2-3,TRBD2,CATSSSAGGRTDTQYF,TGTGCCACCAGCAGTAGTGCGGGAGGTCGGACAGATACGCAGTATTTT